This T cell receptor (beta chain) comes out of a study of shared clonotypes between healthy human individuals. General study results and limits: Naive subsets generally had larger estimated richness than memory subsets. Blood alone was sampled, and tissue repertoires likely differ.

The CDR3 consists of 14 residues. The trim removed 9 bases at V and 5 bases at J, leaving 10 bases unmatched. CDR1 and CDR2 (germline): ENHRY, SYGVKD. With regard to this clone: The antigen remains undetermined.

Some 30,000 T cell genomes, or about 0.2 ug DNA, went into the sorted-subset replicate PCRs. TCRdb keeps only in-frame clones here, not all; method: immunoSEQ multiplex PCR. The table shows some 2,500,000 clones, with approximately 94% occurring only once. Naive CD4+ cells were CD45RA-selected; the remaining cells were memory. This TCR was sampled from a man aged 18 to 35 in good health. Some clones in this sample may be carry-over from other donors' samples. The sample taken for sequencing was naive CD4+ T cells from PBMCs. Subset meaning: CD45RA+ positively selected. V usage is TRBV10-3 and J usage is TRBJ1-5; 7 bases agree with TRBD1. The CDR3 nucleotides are TGTGCCATAAGCCGGGACAGAGATGATCAGCCCCAGCATTTT. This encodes CAISRDRDDQPQHF.